This entry lists 16 T cell receptor beta chains sequenced from one sample in a study of beta chain features in type 1 diabetes. Isolated RNA was reverse transcribed in full, so expressed TCRB transcripts were sequenced. TCRdb's copy holds only in-frame clones and misses some; the assay was immunoSEQ multiplex PCR. This sample yields 900,000 or so clones, of which roughly 17% are seen a single time; roughly 0.025% belongs to the top ten. Sequenced material: naive CD4+ T cells from blood. These receptors came from a young woman in good health.

In DNA form, the CDR3 reads TGTGCCAGCAGCCCCATGCGGACTAGCGGAGAATACGAGCAGTACTTC. This gives the protein CASSPMRTSGEYEQYF. The chain carries TRBV27 and TRBJ2-7; 10 bases match TRBD2. V lost 6 bases and J lost 4; bases outside the gene matches: 12. The length of the CDR3 is 16 residues. Germline-derived CDR1 and CDR2 are MNHEY and SMNVEV (reference sequence).

Details on this clone: This specimen includes other DNA sequences encoding the same CDR3. The rearrangement links TRBV28 to TRBJ1-1; 8 nucleotides agree with TRBD1. The CDR3 contains 14 residues. V trimming: 6 bases; J trimming: 2 bases; junction bases outside the gene matches: 5. Germline V gene data show CDR1 as MDHEN and CDR2 as SYDVKM. The CDR3 bases are TGTGCCAGCAGCTCTGGACAGGGCAACACTGAAGCTTTCTTT. It translates to CASSSGQGNTEAFF. Looking up the rest from reference TRBV28 and TRBJ1-1 gives the full variable domain: DVKVTQSSRYLVKRTGEKVFLECVQDMDHENMFWYRQDPGLGLRLIYFSYDVKMKEKGDIPEGYSVSREKKERFSLILESASTNQTSMYLCASSSGQGNTEAFFGQGTRLTVV.

V usage is TRBV5-1 and J usage is TRBJ2-3; perhaps TRBD1 as D (6 bases). Germline V gives CDR1 SGHRS, CDR2 YFSETQ. V lost 4 bases and J 0 bases, leaving 12 bases between the germline ends. The CDR3 is 15 amino acids. CDR3 sequence: CASSSRDTSTDTQYF. The CDR3 nucleotides are TGCGCCAGCAGCAGCCGGGACACAAGCACAGATACGCAGTATTTT.

This clone has only a few counts. The chain combines TRBV5-1 with TRBJ2-2, with D uncertain. V was shortened by 1 base and J by 4 bases, with 5 bases between the two germline ends. The CDR3 totals 13 residues. Germline V CDR1 and CDR2: SGHRS, YFSETQ. CDR3 sequence: CASSLLGTGELFF. In DNA, the CDR3 is TGCGCCAGCAGCTTGTTGGGCACCGGGGAGCTGTTTTTT.

This clone was seen a few times. Relative to the germline gene, one junction end is altered; a read error may explain this. The chain recombines TRBV7-9 with TRBJ2-1; 10 bases align to TRBD2. There are 14 residues in the CDR3. Per the germline V gene, CDR1 is SEHNR and CDR2 is FQNEAQ (reference sequence). CDR3 sequence: CASSVAGGRNEQFF. The CDR3 nucleotides are TGTGCCAGCAGCGTAGCGGGAGGAAGGAATGAGCAGTTCTTC.

The chain recombines TRBV4-3 with TRBJ1-6; 8 nucleotides line up with TRBD1. Germline CDR1 is LGHNA and CDR2 is YSLEER. This CDR3 spans 21 amino acids. V shed 6 bases and J 10 bases; nucleotides not matched to a gene: 29. CDR3 DNA: TGCGCCAGCAGTCCAAGAACTCCCCCCTCAGCACCGGACAGGGAGGAGTCACCCCTCCACTTT. It codes for CASSPRTPPSAPDREESPLHF.

V is TRBV6-5 and J is TRBJ2-7; D is unclear. V gave up 2 bases and J gave up 1 base, with 12 bases separating them. CDR1 MNHEY and CDR2 SVGAGI come from the germline V gene. This CDR3 is 15 amino acids long. The CDR3 reads CASSYMAASSYEQYF. CDR3 in DNA: TGTGCCAGCAGTTACATGGCGGCCAGTTCCTACGAGCAGTACTTC.

The chain recombines TRBV19 with TRBJ1-2, with TRBD1 identical over 7 bases. The CDR3 covers 16 residues. Losses at the gene ends were 5 bases for V and 3 bases for J; bases not matched to a gene: 12. CDR1 and CDR2 (germline): LNHDA, SQIVND (reference sequence). The CDR3 DNA follows: TGTGCCAGTAGTCGGAACAACAGGGGCGTGGACTATGGCTACACCTTC. Its translation is CASSRNNRGVDYGYTF.

The chain recombines TRBV6-5 with TRBJ1-1; D is possibly TRBD1 (5 bases). The V end was cut by 4 bases, the J end by 1 base, with 10 bases between. CDR1 and CDR2 from the germline V gene are MNHEY and SVGAGI. CDR3 length equals 14 residues. Here the CDR3 reads CASSLRGKNTEAFF. As DNA, the CDR3 is TGTGCCAGCAGTTTGCGGGGGAAGAACACTGAAGCTTTCTTT.

The rearrangement joins TRBV7-9 to TRBJ2-3, with D tentatively TRBD2 (5 bases). Germline V gives CDR1 SEHNR, CDR2 FQNEAQ (reference sequence). This CDR3 is 15 amino acids long. Trimming pared 3 bases from V and 2 bases from J, leaving 12 bases between. DNA for the CDR3: TGTGCCAGCAGCTTTGCGGCGGGTATCACAGATACGCAGTATTTT. It specifies CASSFAAGITDTQYF.

This clone was counted between two and nine times. The CDR3 spells CASSTNGCYGTRETQYF. CDR3 nucleotide sequence: TGTGCCAGCAGCACAAATGGCTGCTACGGAACTCGGGAGACCCAGTACTTC. This chain links TRBV21-1 with TRBJ2-5. TRBV21-1 is given as a pseudogene. The CDR3 runs to 17 residues.

This chain joins TRBV5-1 and TRBJ2-6; TRBD2 might be the D (6 bases). The germline gives CDR1 SGHRS, CDR2 YFSETQ. The V and J ends lost 4 bases and 2 bases respectively, with 13 bases between them. The CDR3 loop spans 16 amino acids. CDR3 coding DNA: TGCGCCAGCAGCCCGGGGGTGAGAACTGGGGCCAACGTCCTGACTTTC. This translates into CASSPGVRTGANVLTF.

The chain carries TRBV9 and TRBJ2-2, with D unresolved. The V and J ends lost 4 bases and 5 bases respectively, with 6 bases between them. CDR1 is SGDLS and CDR2 is YYNGEE in the germline V gene. The CDR3 is 12 residues long. The CDR3 spells CASSSWTGELFF. The CDR3 DNA is TGTGCCAGCAGCTCGTGGACCGGGGAGCTGTTTTTT. Filled out from reference TRBV9 and TRBJ2-2, the complete variable domain reads DSGVTQTPKHLITATGQRVTLRCSPRSGDLSVYWYQQSLDQGLQFLIQYYNGEERAKGNILERFSAQQFPDLHSELNLSSLELGDSALYFCASSSWTGELFFGEGSRLTVL.

The chain links TRBV28 to TRBJ2-2, with no clear D. From germline, CDR1 is MDHEN and CDR2 SYDVKM. V shed 3 bases and J shed 2 bases, with 7 bases lying between them. CDR3 length: 14 amino acids. The CDR3 loop is CASSFSGNTGELFF. In DNA, the CDR3 is TGTGCCAGCAGTTTTAGTGGTAACACCGGGGAGCTGTTTTTT. Using reference TRBV28 and TRBJ2-2 for the parts outside the CDR3, the full variable domain is DVKVTQSSRYLVKRTGEKVFLECVQDMDHENMFWYRQDPGLGLRLIYFSYDVKMKEKGDIPEGYSVSREKKERFSLILESASTNQTSMYLCASSFSGNTGELFFGEGSRLTVL.

The gene calls are TRBV10-3 and TRBJ1-2; 10 bases agree with TRBD1. Losses at the gene ends were 7 bases for V and 2 bases for J; bases not matched to a gene: 13. The CDR3 is 17 residues long. Germline V gene lookup returns CDR1 ENHRY and CDR2 SYGVKD. The chain's CDR3 is CAIKIGQGEKTNYGYTF. The CDR3, as DNA: TGTGCCATCAAGATTGGACAGGGGGAGAAAACCAACTATGGCTACACCTTC.

This clone was seen more than once but under ten times. The rearrangement joins TRBV5-6 to TRBJ2-7; TRBD2 is a possible D gene (5 bases). The CDR3 length is 14 residues. The V end was cut by 10 bases, the J end by 2 bases, with 19 bases between. The V gene's germline CDR1 is SGHDT and CDR2 YYEEEE. The CDR3 reads CAGSRRGMTYEQYF. The CDR3 bases are TGTGCCGGATCTCGGCGAGGGATGACCTACGAGCAGTACTTC.